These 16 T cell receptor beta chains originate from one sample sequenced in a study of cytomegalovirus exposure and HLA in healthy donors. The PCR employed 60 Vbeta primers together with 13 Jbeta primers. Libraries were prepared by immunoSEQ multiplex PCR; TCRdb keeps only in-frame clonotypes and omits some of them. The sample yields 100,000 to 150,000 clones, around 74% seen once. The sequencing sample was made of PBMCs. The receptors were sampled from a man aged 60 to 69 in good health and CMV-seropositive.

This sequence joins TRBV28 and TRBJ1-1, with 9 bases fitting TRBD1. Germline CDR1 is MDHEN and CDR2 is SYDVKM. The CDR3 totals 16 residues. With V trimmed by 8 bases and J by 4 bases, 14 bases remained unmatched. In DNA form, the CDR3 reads TGTGCCAGCGTTATACAGGCGGGGACAGGGATCACTGAAGCTTTCTTT. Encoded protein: CASVIQAGTGITEAFF. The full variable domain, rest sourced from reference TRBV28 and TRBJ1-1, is DVKVTQSSRYLVKRTGEKVFLECVQDMDHENMFWYRQDPGLGLRLIYFSYDVKMKEKGDIPEGYSVSREKKERFSLILESASTNQTSMYLCASVIQAGTGITEAFFGQGTRLTVV.

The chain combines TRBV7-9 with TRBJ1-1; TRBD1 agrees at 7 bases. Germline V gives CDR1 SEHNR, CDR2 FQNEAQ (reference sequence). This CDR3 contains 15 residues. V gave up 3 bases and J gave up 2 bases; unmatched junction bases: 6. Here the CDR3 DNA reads TGTGCCAGCAGCTTTATAGACAGGGCCAACACTGAAGCTTTCTTT. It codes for CASSFIDRANTEAFF.

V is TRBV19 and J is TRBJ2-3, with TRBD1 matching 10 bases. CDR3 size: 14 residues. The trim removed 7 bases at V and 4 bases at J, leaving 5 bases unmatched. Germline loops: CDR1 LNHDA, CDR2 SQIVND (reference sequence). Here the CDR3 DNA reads TGTGCCAGTAAACCCGGGACAGGGGCAGATACGCAGTATTTT. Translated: CASKPGTGADTQYF.

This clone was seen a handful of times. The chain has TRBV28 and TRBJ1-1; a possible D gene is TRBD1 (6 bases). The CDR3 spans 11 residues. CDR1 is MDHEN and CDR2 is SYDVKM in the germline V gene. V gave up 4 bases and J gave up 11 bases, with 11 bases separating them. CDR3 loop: CASSSRGSAFF. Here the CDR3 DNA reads TGTGCCAGCAGTTCCAGGGGATCGGCTTTCTTT.

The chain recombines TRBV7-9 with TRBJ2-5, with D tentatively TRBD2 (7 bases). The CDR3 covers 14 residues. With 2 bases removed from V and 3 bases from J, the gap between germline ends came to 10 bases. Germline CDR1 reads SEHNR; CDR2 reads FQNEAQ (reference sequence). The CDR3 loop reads CASSLLGGEETQYF. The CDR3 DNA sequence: TGTGCCAGCAGCTTATTAGGGGGGGAAGAGACCCAGTACTTC. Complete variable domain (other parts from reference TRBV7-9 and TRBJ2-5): DTGVSQNPRHKITKRGQNVTFRCDPISEHNRLYWYRQTLGQGPEFLTYFQNEAQLEKSRLLSDRFSAERPKGSFSTLEIQRTEQGDSAMYLCASSLLGGEETQYFGPGTRLLVL.

CDR3 nucleotides: TGTGCCAGCAACCTAAAGGACAGGCCCTATCAGCCCCAGCATTTT. Translation: CASNLKDRPYQPQHF. This chain connects TRBV28 to TRBJ1-5; 7 positions match TRBD1. The CDR3 runs 15 residues. After removal of 7 bases from V and 5 bases from J, the junction contained 11 bases not matched to a gene. The germline CDR1 and CDR2 sequences are MDHEN and SYDVKM.

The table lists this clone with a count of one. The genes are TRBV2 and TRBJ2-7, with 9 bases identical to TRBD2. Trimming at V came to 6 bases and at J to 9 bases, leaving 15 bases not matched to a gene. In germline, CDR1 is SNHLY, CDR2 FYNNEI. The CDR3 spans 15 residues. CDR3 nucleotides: TGTGCCAGCAGCCTAGCTAGGGGTAGCGGGAGCGGGCAGTACTTC. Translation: CASSLARGSGSGQYF.

The CDR3: CASRRTGRTYEQYF. CDR3 DNA sequence: TGTGCCAGCAGGAGGACAGGGAGAACCTACGAGCAGTACTTC. The chain combines TRBV6-1 with TRBJ2-7; TRBD1 matches at 8 bases. The CDR3 has 14 residues. V dropped 6 bases and J dropped 2; count of bases not matched to a gene: 6. In germline, CDR1 is MNHNS, CDR2 SASEGT.

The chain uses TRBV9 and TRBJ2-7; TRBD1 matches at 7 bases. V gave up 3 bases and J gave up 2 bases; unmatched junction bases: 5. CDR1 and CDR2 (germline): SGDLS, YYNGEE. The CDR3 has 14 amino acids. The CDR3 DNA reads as TGTGCCAGCAGCGAAGGACAGGATCCCTACGAGCAGTACTTC. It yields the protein CASSEGQDPYEQYF.

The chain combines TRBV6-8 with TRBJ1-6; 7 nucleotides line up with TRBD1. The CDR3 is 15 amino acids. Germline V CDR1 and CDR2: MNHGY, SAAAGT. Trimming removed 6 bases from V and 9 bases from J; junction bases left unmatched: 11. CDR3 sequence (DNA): TGTGCCAGCAGGTGGACAGGACCAATCGGTTCACCCCTCCACTTT. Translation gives CASRWTGPIGSPLHF.

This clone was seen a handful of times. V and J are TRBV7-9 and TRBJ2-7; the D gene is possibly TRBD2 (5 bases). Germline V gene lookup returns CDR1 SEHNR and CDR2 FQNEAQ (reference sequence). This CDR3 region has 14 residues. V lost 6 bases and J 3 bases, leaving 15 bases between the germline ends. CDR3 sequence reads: CASSHSGNLYEQYF. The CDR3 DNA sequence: TGTGCCAGCAGTCACAGCGGAAACCTCTACGAGCAGTACTTC.

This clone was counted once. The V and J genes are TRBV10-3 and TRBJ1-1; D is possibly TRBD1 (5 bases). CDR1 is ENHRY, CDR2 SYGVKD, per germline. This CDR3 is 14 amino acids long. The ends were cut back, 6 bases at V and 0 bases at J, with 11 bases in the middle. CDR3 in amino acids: CAIRLQAMNTEAFF. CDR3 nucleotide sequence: TGTGCCATCAGACTACAGGCGATGAACACTGAAGCTTTCTTT.

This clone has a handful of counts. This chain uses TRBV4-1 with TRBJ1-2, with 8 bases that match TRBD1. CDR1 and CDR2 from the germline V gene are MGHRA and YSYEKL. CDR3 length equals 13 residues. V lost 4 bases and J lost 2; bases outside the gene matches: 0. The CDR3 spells CASSRDRNYGYTF. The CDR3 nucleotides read TGCGCCAGCAGCCGGGACAGGAACTATGGCTACACCTTC.

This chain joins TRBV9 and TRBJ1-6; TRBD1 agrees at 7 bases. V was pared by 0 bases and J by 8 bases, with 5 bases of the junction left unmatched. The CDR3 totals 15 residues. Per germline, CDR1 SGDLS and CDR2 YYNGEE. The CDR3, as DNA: TGTGCCAGCAGCGTAGGGGTCAGGGGGGATTCACCCCTCCACTTT. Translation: CASSVGVRGDSPLHF.

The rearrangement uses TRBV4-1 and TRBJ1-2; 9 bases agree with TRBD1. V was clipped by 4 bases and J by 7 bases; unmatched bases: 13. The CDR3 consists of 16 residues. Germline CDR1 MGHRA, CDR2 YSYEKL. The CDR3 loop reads CASSPQPGQGTVGYTF. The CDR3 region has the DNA TGCGCCAGCAGCCCACAGCCGGGACAGGGAACCGTTGGCTACACCTTC.

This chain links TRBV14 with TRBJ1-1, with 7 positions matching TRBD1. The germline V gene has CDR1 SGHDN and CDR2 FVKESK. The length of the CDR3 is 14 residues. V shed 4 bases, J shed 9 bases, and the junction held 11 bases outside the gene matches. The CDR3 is CASSPLTPTGKAFF. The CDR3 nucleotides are TGTGCCAGCAGCCCACTAACACCGACAGGGAAAGCTTTCTTT.